This passage covers 19 T cell receptor beta chains from one sample sequenced in a study of blood T cell repertoires in COVID-19. Data came from immunoSEQ multiplex PCR; TCRdb stores just in-frame clones and leaves some out. The data contain nearly 400,000 clones, just under 90% of them singletons. The sample consisted of PBMCs or T cells enriched from blood (not recorded which). The receptors come from a woman aged 25-40 years who had recovered from COVID-19.

V gene TRBV5-6 combines with J gene TRBJ1-6; D gene ambiguous. This CDR3 spans 17 amino acids. Deletions cut 6 bases from V and 3 bases from J, with 19 bases between. CDR1 and CDR2 from the germline V gene are SGHDT and YYEEEE. Here the CDR3 DNA reads TGTGCCAGCAACCGGAGGCGGACGACCCACTATAATTCACCCCTCCACTTT. Translated: CASNRRRTTHYNSPLHF.

The chain joins TRBV5-6 to TRBJ2-3; maybe TRBD2 (6 bases). Trimming took off 4 bases at V and 10 bases at J, with 13 bases between the two ends. This CDR3 has 12 residues. CDR1 is SGHDT and CDR2 is YYEEEE in the germline V gene. The CDR3 sequence: CASSTMRGAQYF. As DNA, the CDR3 is TGTGCCAGCAGCACCATGCGCGGGGCGCAGTATTTT.

This rearrangement joins TRBV7-9 to TRBJ2-6, with 9 bases matching TRBD1. CDR1 is SEHNR, CDR2 FQNEAQ, per germline (reference sequence). J gave up 1 base and V 1 base, and 2 bases lay outside the gene matches. This CDR3 spans 17 amino acids. The DNA of the CDR3 is TGTGCCAGCAGCTTAGTTGGGACAGGGTCTGGGGCCAACGTCCTGACTTTC. It encodes CASSLVGTGSGANVLTF.

This chain connects TRBV19 to TRBJ1-2; TRBD1 agrees at 8 bases. After removal of 4 bases from V and 7 bases from J, the junction contained 11 bases not matched to a gene. Germline V CDR1 and CDR2: LNHDA, SQIVND (reference sequence). The CDR3 consists of 15 residues. CDR3 in amino acids: CASSTYGQGAGGYTF. CDR3 DNA sequence: TGTGCCAGTAGTACCTACGGGCAGGGGGCTGGTGGCTACACCTTC.

The chain recombines TRBV6-5 with TRBJ2-5, with 9 bases lining up with TRBD2. The germline V gene has CDR1 MNHEY and CDR2 SVGAGI. The junction had 5 bases not matched to a gene; V was cut back by 4 bases and J by 5 bases. The CDR3 runs 14 residues. CDR3 bases: TGTGCCAGCAGTTGGGGCGGGGGGGCTGAGACCCAGTACTTC. Translated, it gives CASSWGGGAETQYF.

V usage is TRBV24-1 and J usage is TRBJ2-1; 7 positions match TRBD2. Germline CDR1 and CDR2: KGHDR and SFDVKD. V trimming: 4 bases; J trimming: 0 bases; junction bases outside the gene matches: 5. The CDR3 runs 16 residues. CDR3 nucleotides: TGTGCCACCAGTGAAGGTCGCGGGAGCTCCTACAATGAGCAGTTCTTC. Translated, it gives CATSEGRGSSYNEQFF.

The chain uses TRBV7-9 and TRBJ2-1; no firm D call. The CDR3 totals 15 residues. Looked up from germline, CDR1 is SEHNR and CDR2 is FQNEAQ (reference sequence). The germline V and J ends were trimmed by 6 bases and 4 bases, with 16 bases remaining between them. CDR3 coding DNA: TGTGCCAGCAGTCTAAGAACGAGATCATACAATGAGCAGTTCTTC. It yields the protein CASSLRTRSYNEQFF.

The chain employs TRBV19 and TRBJ1-5; 10 bases are a match to TRBD1. V was clipped by 5 bases and J by 5 bases; unmatched bases: 9. The germline gives CDR1 LNHDA, CDR2 SQIVND (reference sequence). This CDR3 is built from 16 residues. DNA for the CDR3: TGTGCCAGTAGTGAAGACAGGGGGCGCATCCATCAGCCCCAGCATTTT. Its protein is CASSEDRGRIHQPQHF. The full variable domain, rest sourced from reference TRBV19 and TRBJ1-5, is DGGITQSPKYLFRKEGQNVTLSCEQNLNHDAMYWYRQDPGQGLRLIYYSQIVNDFQKGDIAEGYSVSREKKESFPLTVTSAQKNPTAFYLCASSEDRGRIHQPQHFGDGTRLSIL.

This rearrangement joins TRBV27 to TRBJ1-1; D unclear. The CDR3 has 13 amino acids. Trimming took 6 bases from V and 1 from J, leaving 9 bases between them. The V gene's germline CDR1 is MNHEY and CDR2 SMNVEV (reference sequence). CDR3 loop: CASRLDGNTEAFF. Here the CDR3 DNA reads TGTGCCAGCAGGCTAGACGGGAACACTGAAGCTTTCTTT.

About this clone: Additional DNA sequences in this sample encode the identical CDR3. The V and J genes are TRBV7-9 and TRBJ2-7; the match to TRBD1 covers 9 bases. Germline V CDR1 and CDR2: SEHNR, FQNEAQ (reference sequence). J gave up 3 bases and V 6 bases, and 6 bases lay outside the gene matches. The CDR3 extends over 14 amino acids. In nucleotides, the CDR3 is TGTGCCAGCAGTTCCGGGACAGGGTACTACGAGCAGTACTTC. Protein sequence: CASSSGTGYYEQYF.

The rearrangement links TRBV9 to TRBJ2-1; TRBD2 matches 12 bases. The J segment lost 0 bases and the V segment lost 4 bases, leaving 5 bases of the junction unmatched. The CDR3 loop spans 17 amino acids. Germline V CDR1 and CDR2: SGDLS, YYNGEE. CDR3 sequence reads: CASSPRTSGVSYNEQFF. The CDR3 DNA reads TGTGCCAGCAGCCCCCGGACTAGCGGGGTCTCCTACAATGAGCAGTTCTTC.

The V gene is TRBV7-2, the J gene TRBJ2-1; 9 nucleotides line up with TRBD2. This CDR3 contains 16 residues. CDR1 SGHTA and CDR2 FQGNSA come from the germline V gene. Trimming took 1 base from V and 3 from J; bases not matched to a gene: 4. In DNA, the CDR3 is TGTGCCAGCAGCTTAGGGGTTAGCGGGGGCTACAATGAGCAGTTCTTC. The encoded protein is CASSLGVSGGYNEQFF.

The chain uses TRBV5-1 and TRBJ2-7; TRBD1 is a possible D gene (5 bases). The germline CDR1 and CDR2 sequences are SGHRS and YFSETQ. The V end lost 1 base, the J end lost 4 bases, and 9 bases lay between the germline ends. This CDR3 comprises 13 residues. CDR3 sequence reads: CASSLRGRYEQYF. The CDR3 nucleotides read TGCGCCAGCAGCTTGAGGGGAAGATACGAGCAGTACTTC.

The rearrangement joins TRBV19 to TRBJ2-5; the match to TRBD1 covers 8 bases. The CDR3 spans 13 residues. Germline-derived CDR1 and CDR2 are LNHDA and SQIVND (reference sequence). Trimming cost V 2 bases and J 4 bases; bases outside gene matches: 0. The CDR3 DNA sequence: TGTGCCAGTAGTATACAGGGGGCAGAGACCCAGTACTTC. This gives the protein CASSIQGAETQYF.

The rearrangement joins TRBV12-5 to TRBJ1-5, with 7 nucleotides matching TRBD1. CDR1 and CDR2 from the germline V gene are LGHNT and FRNRAP. With V trimmed by 2 bases and J by 0 bases, 7 bases remained unmatched. This CDR3 has 17 residues. CDR3 amino acids: CASGLWQTGFSNQPQHF. DNA of the CDR3: TGTGCTAGTGGTTTGTGGCAGACAGGGTTTAGCAATCAGCCCCAGCATTTT. Full variable domain (rest looked up from reference TRBV12-5 and TRBJ1-5): DARVTQTPRHKVTEMGQEVTMRCQPILGHNTVFWYRQTMMQGLELLAYFRNRAPLDDSGMPKDRFSAEMPDATLATLKIQPSEPRDSAVYFCASGLWQTGFSNQPQHFGDGTRLSIL.

The chain couples TRBV7-3 to TRBJ2-1; the match to TRBD1 covers 9 bases. The V gene's germline CDR1 is SGHTA and CDR2 FQGTGA. The ends lost 8 bases at V and 8 bases at J; junction bases unmatched: 10. There are 14 residues in the CDR3. Here the CDR3 reads CASPVGTGFDEQFF. The CDR3 DNA sequence: TGTGCCAGCCCGGTGGGGACAGGGTTCGATGAGCAGTTCTTC.

This chain links TRBV5-1 with TRBJ1-1; D perhaps matches TRBD1 (5 bases). The germline CDR1 and CDR2 sequences are SGHRS and YFSETQ. Trimming stripped 0 bases from V and 3 bases from J, with 9 bases between. The CDR3 covers 14 residues. The CDR3 sequence: CASSLDPGDTEAFF. Written as DNA, the CDR3 is TGCGCCAGCAGCTTGGATCCGGGGGACACTGAAGCTTTCTTT.

The chain has TRBV12-5 and TRBJ1-2; a weak D match, TRBD1 (6 bases). V lost 6 bases and J 4 bases, leaving 12 bases between the germline ends. CDR3 size: 13 residues. CDR1 and CDR2 from the germline V gene are LGHNT and FRNRAP. CDR3 protein: CASGLTGLYGYTF. CDR3 sequence (DNA): TGTGCTAGTGGGCTGACAGGTCTCTATGGCTACACCTTC.

The rearrangement uses TRBV10-3 and TRBJ1-1, with 7 nucleotides matching TRBD1. V shed 0 bases and J 5 bases; nucleotides not matched to a gene: 6. CDR1 ENHRY and CDR2 SYGVKD come from the germline V gene. CDR3 length equals 15 residues. DNA of the CDR3: TGTGCCATCAGTGAGTCGGAGACAGGGCGTACTGAAGCTTTCTTT. Protein: CAISESETGRTEAFF.